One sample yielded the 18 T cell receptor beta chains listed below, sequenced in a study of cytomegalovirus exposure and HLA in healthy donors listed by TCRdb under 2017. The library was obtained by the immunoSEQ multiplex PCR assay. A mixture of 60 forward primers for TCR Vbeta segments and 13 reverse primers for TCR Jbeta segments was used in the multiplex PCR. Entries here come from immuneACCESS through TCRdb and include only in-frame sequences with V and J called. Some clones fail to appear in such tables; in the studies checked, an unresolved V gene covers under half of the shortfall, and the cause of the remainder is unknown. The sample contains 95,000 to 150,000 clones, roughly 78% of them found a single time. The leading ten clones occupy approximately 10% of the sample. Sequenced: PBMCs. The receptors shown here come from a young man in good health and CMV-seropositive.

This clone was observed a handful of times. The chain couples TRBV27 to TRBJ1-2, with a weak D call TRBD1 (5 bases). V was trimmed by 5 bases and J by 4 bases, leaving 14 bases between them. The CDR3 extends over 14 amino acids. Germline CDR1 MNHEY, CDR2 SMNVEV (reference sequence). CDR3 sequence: CASSQTDGGYGYTF. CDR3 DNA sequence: TGTGCCAGCAGTCAGACAGACGGGGGCTATGGCTACACCTTC.

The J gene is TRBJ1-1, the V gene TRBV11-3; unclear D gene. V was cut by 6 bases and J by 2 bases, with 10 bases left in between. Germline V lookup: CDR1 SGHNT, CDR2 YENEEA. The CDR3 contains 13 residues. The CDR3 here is CASSKEENTEAFF. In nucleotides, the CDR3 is TGTGCCAGCAGTAAAGAGGAAAACACTGAAGCTTTCTTT.

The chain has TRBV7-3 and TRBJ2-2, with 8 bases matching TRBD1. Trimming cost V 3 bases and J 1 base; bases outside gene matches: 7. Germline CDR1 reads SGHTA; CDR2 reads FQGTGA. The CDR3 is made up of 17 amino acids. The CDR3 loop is CASSFYSGTGNTGELFF. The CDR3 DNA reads TGTGCCAGCAGCTTTTACTCCGGGACAGGGAACACCGGGGAGCTGTTTTTT.

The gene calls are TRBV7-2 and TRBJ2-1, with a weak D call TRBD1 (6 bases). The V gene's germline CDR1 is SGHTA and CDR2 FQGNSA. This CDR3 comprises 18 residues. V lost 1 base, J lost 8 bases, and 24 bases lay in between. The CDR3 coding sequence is TGTGCCAGCAGCTTAGTGTCAGGGGTACGAGTCGGCGGCGATGAGCAGTTCTTC. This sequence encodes CASSLVSGVRVGGDEQFF.

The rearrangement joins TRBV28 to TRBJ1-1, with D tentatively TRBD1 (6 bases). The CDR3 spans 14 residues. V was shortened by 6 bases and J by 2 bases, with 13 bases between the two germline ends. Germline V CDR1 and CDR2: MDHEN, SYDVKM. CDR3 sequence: CASSPSDRNTEAFF. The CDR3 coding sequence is TGTGCCAGCAGCCCCTCGGACAGAAACACTGAAGCTTTCTTT.

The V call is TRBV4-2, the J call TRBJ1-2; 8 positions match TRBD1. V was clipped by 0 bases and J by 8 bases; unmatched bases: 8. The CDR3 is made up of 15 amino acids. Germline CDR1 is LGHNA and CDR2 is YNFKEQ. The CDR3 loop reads CASSQETGARRGYTF. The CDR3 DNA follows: TGTGCCAGCAGCCAAGAGACAGGGGCCCGGAGAGGCTACACCTTC.

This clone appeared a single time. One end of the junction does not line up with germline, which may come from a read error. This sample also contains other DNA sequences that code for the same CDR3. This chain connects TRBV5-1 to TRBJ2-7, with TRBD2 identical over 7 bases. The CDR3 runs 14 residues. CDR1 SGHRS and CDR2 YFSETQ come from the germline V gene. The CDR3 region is CASRSTGTNYEQYF. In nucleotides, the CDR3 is TGCGCCAGCAGATCCACCGGGACTAACTACGAGCAGTACTTT. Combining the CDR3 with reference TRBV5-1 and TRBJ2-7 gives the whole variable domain KAGVTQTPRYLIKTRGQQVTLSCSPISGHRSVSWYQQTPGQGLQFLFEYFSETQRNKGNFPGRFSGRQFSNSRSEMNVSTLELGDSALYLCASRSTGTNYEQYFGPGTRLTVT.

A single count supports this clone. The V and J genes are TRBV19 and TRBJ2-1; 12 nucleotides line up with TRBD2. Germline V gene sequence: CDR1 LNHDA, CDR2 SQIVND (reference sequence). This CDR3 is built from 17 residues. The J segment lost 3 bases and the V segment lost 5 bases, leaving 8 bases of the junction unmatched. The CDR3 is CASSLTSGRHSYNEQFF. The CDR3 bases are TGTGCCAGTAGTTTGACTAGCGGGAGACATAGCTACAATGAGCAGTTCTTC.

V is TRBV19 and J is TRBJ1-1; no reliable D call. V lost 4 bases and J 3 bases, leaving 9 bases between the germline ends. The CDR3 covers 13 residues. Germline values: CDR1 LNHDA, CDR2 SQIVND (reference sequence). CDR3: CASSSTLDTEAFF. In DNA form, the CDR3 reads TGTGCCAGTAGTAGTACATTGGACACTGAAGCTTTCTTT.

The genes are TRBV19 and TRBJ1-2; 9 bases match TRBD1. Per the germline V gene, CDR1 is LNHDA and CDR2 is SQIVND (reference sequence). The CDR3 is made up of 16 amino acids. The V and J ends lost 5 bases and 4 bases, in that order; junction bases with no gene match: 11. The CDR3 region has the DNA TGTGCCAGTAGTCTCGGGACAGGGACCCAGACCTATGGCTACACCTTC. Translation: CASSLGTGTQTYGYTF.

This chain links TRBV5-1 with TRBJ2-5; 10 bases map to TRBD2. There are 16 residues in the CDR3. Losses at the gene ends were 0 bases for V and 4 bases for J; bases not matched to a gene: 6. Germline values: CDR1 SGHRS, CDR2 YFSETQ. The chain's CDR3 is CASSLALAGVTETQYF. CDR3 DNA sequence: TGCGCCAGCAGCTTGGCCCTAGCGGGAGTCACAGAGACCCAGTACTTC.

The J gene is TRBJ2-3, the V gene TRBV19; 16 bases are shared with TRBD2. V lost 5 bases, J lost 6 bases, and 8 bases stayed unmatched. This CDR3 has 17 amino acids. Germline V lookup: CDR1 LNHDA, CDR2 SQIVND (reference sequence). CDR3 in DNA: TGTGCCAGTAGTCCCGGGACTAGCGGGAGGGCCGGTGATACGCAGTATTTT. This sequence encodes CASSPGTSGRAGDTQYF.

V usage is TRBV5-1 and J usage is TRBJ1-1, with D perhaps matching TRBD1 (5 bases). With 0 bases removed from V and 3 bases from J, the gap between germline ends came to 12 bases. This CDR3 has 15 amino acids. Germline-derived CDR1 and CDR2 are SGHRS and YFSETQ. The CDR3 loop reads CASSLVMGGDTEAFF. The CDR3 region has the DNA TGCGCCAGCAGCTTGGTCATGGGGGGGGACACTGAAGCTTTCTTT. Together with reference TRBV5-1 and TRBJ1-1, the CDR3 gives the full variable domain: KAGVTQTPRYLIKTRGQQVTLSCSPISGHRSVSWYQQTPGQGLQFLFEYFSETQRNKGNFPGRFSGRQFSNSRSEMNVSTLELGDSALYLCASSLVMGGDTEAFFGQGTRLTVV.

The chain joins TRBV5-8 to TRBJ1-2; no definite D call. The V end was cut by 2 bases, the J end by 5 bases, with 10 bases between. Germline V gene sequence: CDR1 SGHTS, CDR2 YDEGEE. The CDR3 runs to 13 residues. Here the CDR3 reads CASSLRVAYGYTF. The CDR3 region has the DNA TGTGCCAGCAGCTTAAGAGTCGCTTATGGCTACACCTTC.

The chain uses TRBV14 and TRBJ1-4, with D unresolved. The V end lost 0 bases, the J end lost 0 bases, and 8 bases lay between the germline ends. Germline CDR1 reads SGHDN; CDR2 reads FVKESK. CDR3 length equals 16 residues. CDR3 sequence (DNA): TGTGCCAGCAGCCAAGAACCGCGGGCAACTAATGAAAAACTGTTTTTT. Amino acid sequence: CASSQEPRATNEKLFF.

The CDR3 loop is CASSLQGWLNTEAFF. In DNA form, the CDR3 reads TGTGCCAGCAGCTTACAGGGGTGGTTGAACACTGAAGCTTTCTTT. The V gene is TRBV11-1, the J gene TRBJ1-1, with a possible D match to TRBD1 (6 bases). This CDR3 comprises 15 residues. CDR1 and CDR2 (germline): SGHAT, FQDESV (reference sequence). V was shortened by 2 bases and J by 0 bases, with 10 bases between the two germline ends.

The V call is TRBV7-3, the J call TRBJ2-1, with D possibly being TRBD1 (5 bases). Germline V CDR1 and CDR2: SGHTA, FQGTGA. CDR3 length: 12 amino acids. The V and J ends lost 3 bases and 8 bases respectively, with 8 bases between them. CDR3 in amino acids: CASSLLGDEQFF. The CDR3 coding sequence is TGTGCCAGCAGCTTGTTAGGGGATGAGCAGTTCTTC.

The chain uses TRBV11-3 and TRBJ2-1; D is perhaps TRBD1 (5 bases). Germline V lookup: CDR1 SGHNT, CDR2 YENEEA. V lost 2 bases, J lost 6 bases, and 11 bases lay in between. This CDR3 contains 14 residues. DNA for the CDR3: TGTGCCAGCAGCTTACTCAGGGCAAGCAATGAGCAGTTCTTC. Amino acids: CASSLLRASNEQFF.